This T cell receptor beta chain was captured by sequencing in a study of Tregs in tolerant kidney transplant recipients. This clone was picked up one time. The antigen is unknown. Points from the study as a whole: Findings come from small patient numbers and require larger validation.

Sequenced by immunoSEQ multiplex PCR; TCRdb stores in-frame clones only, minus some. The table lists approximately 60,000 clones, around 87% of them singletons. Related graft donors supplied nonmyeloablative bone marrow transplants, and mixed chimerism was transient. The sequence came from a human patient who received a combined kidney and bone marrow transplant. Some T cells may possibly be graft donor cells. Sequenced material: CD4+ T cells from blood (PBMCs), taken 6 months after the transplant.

Here the CDR3 reads CASSIFRGLAYNEQFF. The CDR3 region has the DNA TGTGCCAGTAGTATATTCAGGGGACTAGCCTACAATGAGCAGTTCTTC. This chain uses TRBV19 with TRBJ2-1, with 8 bases fitting TRBD2. V gave up 2 bases and J gave up 2 bases; unmatched junction bases: 5. This CDR3 comprises 16 residues. Germline CDR1 LNHDA, CDR2 SQIVND (reference sequence).